The clone carrying this T cell receptor (beta chain) showed up many times. Its target is unknown. This sample is part of a study of T cell repertoires in cytomegalovirus infection. Study results and caveats: Dominant in the ex vivo response were TCR beta clonotypes restricted by HLA-C and specific for CMV.

TCRdb re-called the reads with MiXCR, one entry per CDR3 protein. Among approximately 910,000 distinct CDR3 sequences listed, around 31% were seen once. The TCR was taken from a human donor in good health (CMV status not recorded). Some clones in this sample may be carry-over from other donors' samples. The starting material was cultured CD8+ T cells from PBMCs, obtained from culture after CMV antigen stimulation.

CDR3 in amino acids: CASSSTPGLRKTQYF. DNA for the CDR3: TGTGCCAGCAGCTCCACTCCTGGCCTGAGGAAGACCCAGTACTTC. The chain is built from TRBV7-8 and TRBJ2-5; unclear D gene. V was clipped by 4 bases and J by 6 bases, with 18 bases between them. The CDR3 runs 15 residues. CDR1 is SGHVS, CDR2 FQNEAQ, per germline.